These 11 T cell receptor beta chains originate from one sample sequenced in a study of CD8+ T cells in alopecia areata. Following extraction, RNA underwent reverse transcription to cDNA, which served as the sequencing template. Here immunoSEQ multiplex PCR was the method, and the copy in TCRdb shows in-frame clones only, minus some. The sample records under 250,000 clones, 57% being singletons. The source material was CD4+ T cells sorted from blood, sampled at week 0. The receptors shown here come from a human donor with alopecia areata.

The gene calls are TRBV18 and TRBJ2-4; 7 bases match TRBD1. Germline values: CDR1 KGHSH, CDR2 LQKENI. The CDR3 covers 16 residues. After removal of 3 bases from V and 3 bases from J, the junction contained 8 bases not matched to a gene. In nucleotides, the CDR3 is TGTGCCAGCTCACCGCTTACCGGGACAGACAAAAACATTCAGTACTTC. Protein sequence: CASSPLTGTDKNIQYF.

The rearrangement uses TRBV27 and TRBJ1-1; D uncertain. With 3 bases removed from V and 0 bases from J, the gap between germline ends came to 8 bases. Germline lookup yields CDR1 MNHEY and CDR2 SMNVEV (reference sequence). The CDR3 has 14 residues. The CDR3 DNA reads as TGTGCCAGCAGTTTCGGCCAAATGAACACTGAAGCTTTCTTT. Amino acid sequence: CASSFGQMNTEAFF.

This clone was seen a single time. V usage is TRBV7-9 and J usage is TRBJ2-1; no clear D. The V gene's germline CDR1 is SEHNR and CDR2 FQNEAQ (reference sequence). CDR3 length: 12 amino acids. Trimming left V 4 bases short and J 10 bases short, with 11 bases between. The CDR3 here is CASSSGYREQFF. In nucleotides, the CDR3 is TGTGCCAGCAGCTCGGGCTACCGAGAGCAGTTCTTC. Together with reference TRBV7-9 and TRBJ2-1, the CDR3 gives the full variable domain: DTGVSQNPRHKITKRGQNVTFRCDPISEHNRLYWYRQTLGQGPEFLTYFQNEAQLEKSRLLSDRFSAERPKGSFSTLEIQRTEQGDSAMYLCASSSGYREQFFGPGTRLTVL.

The chain couples TRBV5-6 to TRBJ2-1; D might be TRBD2 (6 bases). The CDR3 sequence is 16 residues long. V lost 4 bases and J lost 9, with 23 bases in between. CDR1 is SGHDT, CDR2 YYEEEE, per germline. CDR3 sequence reads: CASSGASALSRGEQFF. CDR3 sequence (DNA): TGTGCCAGCAGCGGGGCTAGCGCCCTCTCCCGGGGTGAGCAGTTCTTC.

This clone was seen a few times. V is TRBV6-5 and J is TRBJ1-1, with 8 bases matching TRBD1. Trimming cost V 8 bases and J 1 base; bases outside gene matches: 3. The CDR3 covers 13 residues. Germline-derived CDR1 and CDR2 are MNHEY and SVGAGI. CDR3 bases: TGTGCCAGCGGGGACAGGCCGAACACTGAAGCTTTCTTT. It encodes CASGDRPNTEAFF.

A note on this clone: A much larger clone is a single base away; this may be a read error. This sequence joins TRBV4-2 and TRBJ2-1, with no clear D. The V end lost 1 base, the J end lost 3 bases, and 13 bases lay between the germline ends. Germline V CDR1 and CDR2: LGHNA, YNFKEQ. This CDR3 spans 16 amino acids. CDR3 loop: CASSQVDLMIYNEQFF. In nucleotides, the CDR3 is TGTGCCAGCAGCCAAGTGGACCTTATGATCTACAATGAGCAGTTCTTC.

Details on this clone: A junction boundary mismatches the germline segment, possibly from a read error. This chain links TRBV9 with TRBJ2-3; D is perhaps TRBD1 (6 bases). The CDR3 has 12 residues. Germline assignment: CDR1 SGDLS and CDR2 YYNGEE. The DNA for the CDR3 is TGTGCCAGCAGCGTAGGGGACACCTCGCTGGAATTT. As protein: CASSVGDTSLEF.

V gene TRBV9 combines with J gene TRBJ1-4, with 7 bases aligning to TRBD1. Germline values: CDR1 SGDLS, CDR2 YYNGEE. Losses at the gene ends were 0 bases for V and 8 bases for J; bases not matched to a gene: 7. The CDR3 loop spans 15 amino acids. CDR3 sequence: CASSVEPGGNEKLFF. CDR3 bases: TGTGCCAGCAGCGTAGAGCCAGGGGGGAACGAAAAACTGTTTTTT.

The gene calls are TRBV2 and TRBJ2-7; D might be TRBD1 (5 bases). Per germline, CDR1 SNHLY and CDR2 FYNNEI. The ends were cut back, 5 bases at V and 3 bases at J, with 11 bases in the middle. This CDR3 spans 13 amino acids. The CDR3 here is CASSLRDIYEQYF. The CDR3 region has the DNA TGTGCCAGCAGTCTCAGGGATATCTACGAGCAGTACTTC.

The chain is built from TRBV5-6 and TRBJ2-1; no clear D gene. The length of the CDR3 is 18 residues. The germline gives CDR1 SGHDT, CDR2 YYEEEE. V lost 4 bases to trimming and J lost 2 bases, with 22 bases between them. The CDR3 is CASSPYLFLGTTYNEQFF. DNA of the CDR3: TGTGCCAGCAGCCCCTACCTTTTCCTGGGCACGACCTACAATGAGCAGTTCTTC.

The CDR3 loop reads CASSTGQGGNNQPQHF. CDR3 nucleotides: TGCGCCAGCAGCACTGGACAGGGCGGGAACAATCAGCCCCAGCATTTT. The chain links TRBV5-1 to TRBJ1-5, with 8 positions matching TRBD1. V lost 4 bases and J lost 3; bases outside the gene matches: 9. The CDR3 is 16 amino acids. Germline values: CDR1 SGHRS, CDR2 YFSETQ.